These 26 T cell receptor beta chains were all obtained from the same sample, sequenced in a study of technical replicates of blood from a handful of donors. TCRdb keeps only in-frame clones here, not all; method: immunoSEQ multiplex PCR. The sample lists about 90,000 clones, approximately 90% occurring once. Sequenced input: T cells isolated from PBMCs. These TCRs come from a human donor in good health.

The V and J genes are TRBV18 and TRBJ1-1; 7 nucleotides agree with TRBD1. Germline V gene lookup returns CDR1 KGHSH and CDR2 LQKENI. Unmatched junction bases numbered 14, after V lost 3 bases and J lost 1 base. The length of the CDR3 is 18 residues. The CDR3 nucleotides read TGTGCCAGCTCACCCCCTCAGACAGGGAGGACCTCGAACACTGAAGCTTTCTTT. This encodes CASSPPQTGRTSNTEAFF.

This clone was found once. The rearrangement links TRBV4-1 to TRBJ2-7; D is unclear. The germline V gene encodes CDR1 MGHRA and CDR2 YSYEKL. Trimming pared 1 base from V and 3 bases from J, leaving 10 bases between. The CDR3 contains 14 residues. The CDR3 is CASSQVPSSYEQYF. The CDR3 DNA follows: TGCGCCAGCAGCCAAGTACCCTCTAGCTACGAGCAGTACTTC.

The chain carries TRBV10-2 and TRBJ1-5; perhaps TRBD1 as D (5 bases). This CDR3 has 13 residues. Trimming left V 3 bases short and J 3 bases short, with 6 bases between. Per germline, CDR1 WSHSY and CDR2 SAAADI. The CDR3 here is CASSDRDNQPQHF. In nucleotides, the CDR3 is TGCGCCAGCAGTGACAGGGACAATCAGCCCCAGCATTTT.

This chain uses TRBV28 with TRBJ1-2; TRBD1 is a possible D gene (5 bases). This CDR3 has 14 residues. Between the trimmed V and J ends, which lost 6 bases and 4 bases, there was a span of 15 bases. CDR1 is MDHEN and CDR2 is SYDVKM in the germline V gene. The CDR3, as DNA: TGTGCCAGCAGCTCTAAGGCAGGGTCCTATGGCTACACCTTC. Its translation is CASSSKAGSYGYTF.

The chain combines TRBV11-3 with TRBJ1-2; possibly TRBD1 for D (6 bases). Germline V lookup: CDR1 SGHNT, CDR2 YENEEA. The CDR3 contains 11 residues. Trimming removed 1 base from V and 14 bases from J, with 11 bases in between. In DNA form, the CDR3 reads TGTGCCAGCAGCTTAGTCAACAGGGTTACCTTC. This sequence encodes CASSLVNRVTF.

The J gene is TRBJ2-7, the V gene TRBV12-2; the table's D gene call, TRBD2, was not cross checked with the DNA. TRBV12-2 is labeled a pseudogene. The CDR3 has 17 amino acids. CDR3 DNA sequence: TGTGCAAGTCGCTTAGCGGTACTAGCGGGGGGGCCGTACGAGCAGTACTTC. Residues: CASRLAVLAGGPYEQYF.

The chain uses TRBV4-2 and TRBJ2-5; D may be TRBD1 (5 bases). From germline, CDR1 is LGHNA and CDR2 YNFKEQ. The CDR3 covers 14 residues. V shed 1 base and J shed 3 bases, with 9 bases lying between them. The CDR3 DNA follows: TGTGCCAGCAGCCAAGGGCAGGGTAAAGAGACCCAGTACTTC. It is translated as CASSQGQGKETQYF.

The chain joins TRBV6-6 to TRBJ1-1; D unclear. This CDR3 has 12 residues. V was trimmed by 6 bases and J by 1 base, leaving 6 bases between them. Germline loops: CDR1 MNHNY, CDR2 SVGAGI (reference sequence). The CDR3 sequence is CASSHRNTEAFF. The CDR3 region has the DNA TGTGCCAGCAGCCACAGGAACACTGAAGCTTTCTTT.

In this sample, this clone turned up once. The chain has TRBV5-1 and TRBJ2-1; 11 bases fit TRBD2. CDR3 length: 15 residues. V was pared by 4 bases and J by 4 bases, with 4 bases of the junction left unmatched. CDR1 and CDR2 from the germline V gene are SGHRS and YFSETQ. The CDR3 loop reads CASSPTSGGYNEQFF. CDR3 nucleotides: TGCGCCAGCAGCCCAACTAGCGGGGGTTACAATGAGCAGTTCTTC.

This chain uses TRBV5-1 with TRBJ2-2; 10 bases fit TRBD2. V gave up 3 bases and J gave up 1 base; unmatched junction bases: 9. This CDR3 has 18 residues. Germline lookup yields CDR1 SGHRS and CDR2 YFSETQ. CDR3 coding DNA: TGCGCCAGCAGCTCCCTGGGGTCTAGCGGGAGGAACACCGGGGAGCTGTTTTTT. Translating it yields CASSSLGSSGRNTGELFF.

The rearrangement links TRBV29-1 to TRBJ1-2; D is ambiguous. The CDR3 is 11 amino acids. CDR1 and CDR2 (germline): SQVTM, ANQGSEA. V gave up 5 bases and J gave up 5 bases, with 9 bases separating them. The CDR3 loop reads CSVRGLYGYTF. The CDR3, as DNA: TGCAGCGTTCGGGGATTATATGGCTACACCTTC.

The chain recombines TRBV5-1 with TRBJ1-1, with 7 bases matching TRBD1. CDR1 SGHRS and CDR2 YFSETQ come from the germline V gene. This CDR3 spans 15 amino acids. V lost 4 bases, J lost 1 base, and 7 bases stayed unmatched. For the CDR3, the DNA is TGCGCCAGCAGCCCGAAACAGGGGCGGAACACTGAAGCTTTCTTT. Encoded protein: CASSPKQGRNTEAFF.

The chain joins TRBV6-1 to TRBJ2-7, with TRBD2 identical over 8 bases. The CDR3 runs to 14 residues. With V trimmed by 2 bases and J by 3 bases, 3 bases remained unmatched. Looked up from germline, CDR1 is MNHNS and CDR2 is SASEGT. DNA for the CDR3: TGTGCCAGCAGTGAACTAGCGGGTCGCTACGAGCAGTACTTC. This encodes CASSELAGRYEQYF.

V is TRBV27 and J is TRBJ1-5, with D uncertain. V lost 3 bases, J lost 4 bases, and 13 bases lay in between. The length of the CDR3 is 15 residues. CDR1 and CDR2 from the germline V gene are MNHEY and SMNVEV (reference sequence). The CDR3 coding sequence is TGTGCCAGCAGTTTGACCCTCGGAGGAAATCAGCCCCAGCATTTT. It codes for CASSLTLGGNQPQHF.

This rearrangement joins TRBV19 to TRBJ1-5, with a possible D match to TRBD1 (6 bases). V lost 7 bases, J lost 7 bases, and 20 bases lay in between. The CDR3 runs to 15 residues. The germline V gene has CDR1 LNHDA and CDR2 SQIVND (reference sequence). CDR3 nucleotide sequence: TGTGCCAGTACCTCTGAGCGGGGGGGCTGGCAGCCCCAGCATTTT. Translation gives CASTSERGGWQPQHF.

V gene TRBV14 combines with J gene TRBJ2-3, with D possibly being TRBD2 (6 bases). This CDR3 has 13 residues. The V and J ends lost 4 bases and 4 bases respectively, with 9 bases between them. Germline values: CDR1 SGHDN, CDR2 FVKESK. This chain's CDR3 is CASSPGGADTQYF. The CDR3 coding sequence is TGTGCCAGCAGCCCGGGCGGGGCAGATACGCAGTATTTT.

This rearrangement joins TRBV5-5 to TRBJ2-5; the match to TRBD2 covers 11 bases. V gave up 4 bases and J gave up 2 bases; unmatched junction bases: 4. The germline V gene has CDR1 SGHKS and CDR2 YYEKEE (reference sequence). CDR3 length: 15 amino acids. CDR3: CASSPTSGVQETQYF. For the CDR3, the DNA is TGTGCCAGCAGCCCGACTAGCGGGGTTCAAGAGACCCAGTACTTC.

The chain carries TRBV11-2 and TRBJ2-3, with 8 bases aligning to TRBD2. J gave up 0 bases and V 4 bases, and 9 bases lay outside the gene matches. This CDR3 is 17 amino acids long. Germline V gives CDR1 SGHAT, CDR2 FQNNGV. CDR3 amino acids: CASSSGGALGSTDTQYF. The CDR3 bases are TGTGCCAGCAGCTCCGGGGGGGCATTGGGAAGCACAGATACGCAGTATTTT.

The genes are TRBV2 and TRBJ1-5; 7 bases line up with TRBD1. Germline-derived CDR1 and CDR2 are SNHLY and FYNNEI. V trimming: 3 bases; J trimming: 4 bases; junction bases outside the gene matches: 3. This CDR3 spans 14 amino acids. The CDR3 nucleotides are TGTGCCAGCAGTGAGTACAGGGGAAATCAGCCCCAGCATTTT. Its protein is CASSEYRGNQPQHF.

The rearrangement uses TRBV12-2 and TRBJ1-5; the table's D gene call, TRBD1, was not cross checked with the DNA. TRBV12-2 is a documented pseudogene. The CDR3 loop spans 17 amino acids. CDR3 loop: CASRLRTGVAGNQPQHF. DNA of the CDR3: TGTGCAAGTCGCTTGCGAACAGGGGTGGCGGGCAATCAGCCCCAGCATTTT.

The rearrangement joins TRBV5-4 to TRBJ1-3; the D gene is possibly TRBD1 (6 bases). Trimming cost V 0 bases and J 2 bases, with 12 bases left between them. Germline V CDR1 and CDR2: SGHNT, YYREEE (reference sequence). This CDR3 has 16 amino acids. The CDR3 bases are TGTGCCAGCAGCTTGGGGGCTGGGGGCGCTGGAAACACCATATATTTT. It yields the protein CASSLGAGGAGNTIYF.

This clone was picked up one time. V gene TRBV18 combines with J gene TRBJ2-5; TRBD2 aligns across 13 bases. J lost 0 bases, V lost 0 bases, and 1 base had no gene match. Germline CDR1 KGHSH, CDR2 LQKENI. This CDR3 is 17 amino acids long. Written as DNA, the CDR3 is TGTGCCAGCTCACCACCGGGACTAGCGGGGCACCAAGAGACCCAGTACTTC. It specifies CASSPPGLAGHQETQYF.

This clone was seen once. V usage is TRBV4-1 and J usage is TRBJ1-4, with D perhaps matching TRBD1 (5 bases). CDR1 is MGHRA and CDR2 is YSYEKL in the germline V gene. The CDR3 is 18 amino acids. The V gene lost 1 base and the J gene lost 0 bases, with 15 bases spanning the gap. The DNA of the CDR3 is TGCGCCAGCAGCCAAGGGGGCGGTCCTTATGCAACTAATGAAAAACTGTTTTTT. Translated, it gives CASSQGGGPYATNEKLFF.

The chain is built from TRBV6-1 and TRBJ1-2, with D possibly TRBD1 on 6 matching bases. Germline CDR1 MNHNS, CDR2 SASEGT. CDR3 length equals 14 residues. With 2 bases removed from V and 4 bases from J, the gap between germline ends came to 11 bases. Here the CDR3 DNA reads TGTGCCAGCAGTGAACCGGGAGGGGGCTATGGCTACACCTTC. It codes for CASSEPGGGYGYTF.

The count of this clone is one. CDR3 nucleotides: TGTGCCAGCAGTGGACAGGCAAATTCACCCCTCCACTTT. It translates to CASSGQANSPLHF. The chain uses TRBV6-5 and TRBJ1-6, with TRBD1 matching over 7 bases. CDR3 length: 13 amino acids. Germline CDR1 and CDR2: MNHEY and SVGAGI. Unmatched junction bases numbered 2, after V lost 5 bases and J lost 7 bases.

The chain recombines TRBV13 with TRBJ2-5, with D perhaps TRBD2 (6 bases). The J call may be mistaken, given a closer DNA end match to TRBJ2-7. CDR3 length equals 13 residues. Germline CDR1 reads PRHDT; CDR2 reads FYEKMQ (reference sequence). CDR3 protein: CASSSGAGYEQYF. Here the CDR3 DNA reads TGTGCCAGCAGCTCGGGAGCGGGCTACGAGCAGTACTTC.